These T cell receptor beta chains were read from a single sample in a study of shared clonotypes between healthy human individuals. Libraries were prepared by immunoSEQ multiplex PCR; TCRdb keeps only in-frame clonotypes and omits some of them. The sample holds 850,000 to 1,200,000 clones, around 76% seen once. Sequencing was done on a sample of memory CD4+ T cells sorted from blood. The source is a young man in good health. The CDR3 runs from the conserved cysteine through the conserved F or W. Fields, in order: V gene, J gene, D gene, clone size, CDR3 protein, CDR3 DNA. A D gene is named only where the DNA matches it firmly. Rows may omit the clone size; those that give it use once, few, many or a size class.

v_call: TRBV7-9
j_call: TRBJ1-1
d_call: .
clone_size: few
cdr3_aa: CASSTGLGEAFF
cdr3_nt: TGTGCCAGCAGCACGGGACTCGGAGAAGCTTTCTTT

v_call: TRBV29-1
j_call: TRBJ1-2
d_call: .
clone_size: .
cdr3_aa: CSVGGMNTRANYGYTF
cdr3_nt: TGCAGCGTTGGGGGTATGAACACCCGAGCTAACTATGGCTACACCTTC

v_call: TRBV10-3
j_call: TRBJ2-7
d_call: .
clone_size: .
cdr3_aa: CAISESRGSIGQYF
cdr3_nt: TGTGCCATCAGTGAGTCGAGGGGGAGTATCGGGCAGTACTTC

v_call: TRBV11-2
j_call: TRBJ2-3
d_call: .
clone_size: .
cdr3_aa: CASSLLGDTQYF
cdr3_nt: TGTGCCAGCAGTCTACTGGGGGATACGCAGTATTTT

v_call: TRBV5-1
j_call: TRBJ1-5
d_call: .
clone_size: few
cdr3_aa: CASSLTSNQPQHF
cdr3_nt: TGCGCCAGCAGCTTGACGAGCAATCAGCCCCAGCATTTT

v_call: TRBV6-4
j_call: TRBJ2-2
d_call: .
clone_size: .
cdr3_aa: CASSVNPATGELFF
cdr3_nt: TGTGCCAGCAGTGTTAACCCAGCCACCGGGGAGCTGTTTTTT

v_call: TRBV2
j_call: TRBJ2-2
d_call: .
clone_size: few
cdr3_aa: CASSVGINTGELFF
cdr3_nt: TGTGCCAGCAGTGTGGGAATAAACACCGGGGAGCTGTTTTTT

v_call: TRBV2
j_call: TRBJ1-6
d_call: TRBD1
clone_size: .
cdr3_aa: CASTGQGASSPLHF
cdr3_nt: TGTGCCAGCACGGGACAGGGGGCCAGTTCACCCCTCCACTTT

v_call: TRBV7-6
j_call: TRBJ2-1
d_call: .
clone_size: .
cdr3_aa: CASSPLPPRSAGQQSYNEQFF
cdr3_nt: TGTGCCAGCAGCCCATTACCGCCACGGTCTGCAGGCCAGCAGTCCTACAATGAGCAGTTCTTC

v_call: TRBV5-4
j_call: TRBJ2-1
d_call: .
clone_size: .
cdr3_aa: CASSFAGQGEQFF
cdr3_nt: TGTGCCAGCAGCTTTGCAGGTCAAGGCGAGCAGTTCTTC

v_call: TRBV29-1
j_call: TRBJ2-1
d_call: .
clone_size: .
cdr3_aa: CISGGGNNEQFF
cdr3_nt: TGCATCTCAGGGGGGGGCAACAATGAGCAGTTCTTC

v_call: TRBV6-5
j_call: TRBJ2-5
d_call: TRBD1
clone_size: few
cdr3_aa: CASRGTVQETQYF
cdr3_nt: TGTGCCAGCAGAGGGACAGTCCAAGAGACCCAGTACTTC

v_call: TRBV6-5
j_call: TRBJ1-2
d_call: .
clone_size: .
cdr3_aa: CASSPTGNGYTF
cdr3_nt: TGTGCCAGCAGTCCTACAGGGAATGGCTACACCTTC

v_call: TRBV27
j_call: TRBJ1-5
d_call: TRBD1
clone_size: .
cdr3_aa: CASSGTGKNGQPQHF
cdr3_nt: TGTGCCAGCAGTGGGACAGGGAAGAATGGTCAGCCCCAGCATTTT

v_call: TRBV5-6
j_call: TRBJ1-5
d_call: .
clone_size: .
cdr3_aa: CASSLDRGASNQPQHF
cdr3_nt: TGTGCCAGCAGCTTGGATCGGGGGGCTAGCAATCAGCCCCAGCATTTT

v_call: TRBV28
j_call: TRBJ1-2
d_call: .
clone_size: many
cdr3_aa: CASSLGGPYGYTF
cdr3_nt: TGTGCCAGCAGTTTAGGGGGACCCTATGGCTACACCTTC

v_call: TRBV7-9
j_call: TRBJ1-2
d_call: .
clone_size: .
cdr3_aa: CASSFSLVWAGYTF
cdr3_nt: TGTGCCAGCAGCTTTTCCCTGGTGTGGGCTGGCTACACCTTC

v_call: TRBV7-6
j_call: TRBJ2-7
d_call: TRBD2
clone_size: .
cdr3_aa: CASSPSTSGRAQGSYEQYF
cdr3_nt: TGTGCCAGCAGCCCCTCGACTAGCGGGAGGGCCCAGGGTTCCTACGAGCAGTACTTC

v_call: TRBV19
j_call: TRBJ2-5
d_call: .
clone_size: .
cdr3_aa: CASSPTTQETQYF
cdr3_nt: TGTGCCAGTAGTCCGACCACCCAAGAGACCCAGTACTTC

v_call: TRBV5-4
j_call: TRBJ2-7
d_call: TRBD1
clone_size: .
cdr3_aa: CASSSGQRTEQYF
cdr3_nt: TGTGCCAGCAGCTCGGGACAGCGGACGGAGCAGTACTTC

v_call: TRBV30
j_call: TRBJ2-2
d_call: .
clone_size: .
cdr3_aa: CACRANKGAGELFF
cdr3_nt: TGTGCCTGCCGGGCAAATAAAGGTGCCGGGGAGCTGTTTTTT

v_call: TRBV5-5
j_call: TRBJ1-5
d_call: .
clone_size: few
cdr3_aa: CASSLEGHSNQPQHF
cdr3_nt: TGTGCCAGCAGCTTGGAGGGGCATAGCAATCAGCCCCAGCATTTT

v_call: TRBV27
j_call: TRBJ1-5
d_call: .
clone_size: once
cdr3_aa: CASSLYPGRGPQHF
cdr3_nt: TGTGCCAGCAGTTTATATCCGGGGCGCGGGCCCCAGCATTTT

v_call: TRBV30
j_call: TRBJ1-2
d_call: .
clone_size: once
cdr3_aa: CAWSPPPGYGYTF
cdr3_nt: TGTGCCTGGAGTCCCCCCCCGGGCTATGGCTACACCTTC

v_call: TRBV7-2
j_call: TRBJ2-1
d_call: TRBD1
clone_size: .
cdr3_aa: CASRTRTGTGGDEQFF
cdr3_nt: TGTGCCAGCAGGACTAGAACCGGGACAGGGGGCGATGAGCAGTTCTTC

v_call: TRBV5-1
j_call: TRBJ2-3
d_call: .
clone_size: .
cdr3_aa: CASSLAAASTDTQYF
cdr3_nt: TGCGCCAGCAGCTTGGCGGCAGCCAGCACAGATACGCAGTATTTT

v_call: TRBV6-6
j_call: TRBJ1-2
d_call: TRBD1
clone_size: .
cdr3_aa: CASIQGGYNYGYTF
cdr3_nt: TGTGCCAGCATCCAAGGGGGCTATAACTATGGCTACACCTTC

v_call: TRBV7-3
j_call: TRBJ2-1
d_call: TRBD2
clone_size: .
cdr3_aa: CASSLRSLAGGDEQFF
cdr3_nt: TGTGCCAGCAGCTTAAGGTCGTTAGCGGGGGGAGATGAGCAGTTCTTC

v_call: TRBV27
j_call: TRBJ2-7
d_call: .
clone_size: .
cdr3_aa: CASSLAGFNVYEQYF
cdr3_nt: TGTGCCAGCAGTTTAGCAGGGTTCAATGTTTACGAGCAGTACTTC

v_call: TRBV7-2
j_call: TRBJ2-5
d_call: TRBD2
clone_size: .
cdr3_aa: CASITGGLAGLWETQYF
cdr3_nt: TGTGCCAGCATCACCGGGGGACTAGCGGGGTTGTGGGAGACCCAGTACTTC

v_call: TRBV6-6
j_call: TRBJ2-2
d_call: .
clone_size: .
cdr3_aa: CASSLRRGELFF
cdr3_nt: TGTGCCAGCAGTCTTAGACGAGGGGAGCTGTTTTTT

v_call: TRBV18
j_call: TRBJ1-1
d_call: .
clone_size: .
cdr3_aa: CASSPSGGSNTEAFF
cdr3_nt: TGTGCCAGCTCACCCTCCGGGGGGTCGAACACTGAAGCTTTCTTT

v_call: TRBV4-3
j_call: TRBJ2-7
d_call: TRBD1
clone_size: .
cdr3_aa: CASSQQDRSSYEQYF
cdr3_nt: TGCGCCAGCAGCCAGCAGGACAGGAGCTCCTACGAGCAGTACTTC

v_call: TRBV10-3
j_call: TRBJ2-1
d_call: .
clone_size: few
cdr3_aa: CAISESHEQFF
cdr3_nt: TGTGCCATCAGTGAGTCCCATGAGCAGTTCTTC

v_call: TRBV7-2
j_call: TRBJ2-5
d_call: TRBD1
clone_size: few
cdr3_aa: CASSPRQGQETQYF
cdr3_nt: TGTGCCAGCAGCCCTAGACAGGGACAAGAGACCCAGTACTTC

v_call: TRBV6-1
j_call: TRBJ2-7
d_call: .
clone_size: .
cdr3_aa: CASIRDWSSYEQYF
cdr3_nt: TGTGCCAGCATAAGGGACTGGAGCTCCTACGAGCAGTACTTC

v_call: TRBV15
j_call: TRBJ1-1
d_call: TRBD1
clone_size: .
cdr3_aa: CATSLRDRGVTEAFF
cdr3_nt: TGTGCCACCAGCCTAAGGGACAGGGGTGTCACTGAAGCTTTCTTT

v_call: TRBV6-1
j_call: TRBJ1-6
d_call: .
clone_size: .
cdr3_aa: CASSEFREAFSPLHF
cdr3_nt: TGTGCCAGCAGTGAATTCAGGGAGGCGTTTTCACCCCTCCACTTT

v_call: TRBV30
j_call: TRBJ1-2
d_call: TRBD1
clone_size: .
cdr3_aa: CAWSRGPWDSGYTF
cdr3_nt: TGTGCCTGGAGCCGGGGACCTTGGGACAGTGGCTACACCTTC

v_call: TRBV12-5
j_call: TRBJ2-5
d_call: .
clone_size: .
cdr3_aa: CASGSGMGDETQYF
cdr3_nt: TGTGCTAGTGGTTCCGGGATGGGGGACGAGACCCAGTACTTC

v_call: TRBV7-3
j_call: TRBJ2-1
d_call: .
clone_size: .
cdr3_aa: CASRFGGDEQFF
cdr3_nt: TGTGCCAGCAGGTTCGGAGGGGATGAGCAGTTCTTC

v_call: TRBV28
j_call: TRBJ2-7
d_call: .
clone_size: .
cdr3_aa: CTAAYEQYF
cdr3_nt: TGCACTGCAGCCTACGAGCAGTACTTC

v_call: TRBV27
j_call: TRBJ1-4
d_call: TRBD1
clone_size: .
cdr3_aa: CASSSGTVNEKLFF
cdr3_nt: TGTGCCAGCAGTTCCGGGACAGTAAATGAAAAACTGTTTTTT

v_call: TRBV2
j_call: TRBJ2-1
d_call: TRBD2
clone_size: .
cdr3_aa: CASGGIAGTDEQFF
cdr3_nt: TGTGCCAGCGGGGGAATAGCGGGGACCGATGAGCAGTTCTTC

v_call: TRBV10-3
j_call: TRBJ2-6
d_call: .
clone_size: .
cdr3_aa: CAIKTTDSGANVLTF
cdr3_nt: TGTGCCATCAAAACGACAGACTCTGGGGCCAACGTCCTGACTTTC

v_call: TRBV7-2
j_call: TRBJ2-1
d_call: .
clone_size: few
cdr3_aa: CASSPSGAINEQFF
cdr3_nt: TGTGCCAGCAGCCCATCAGGGGCTATTAATGAGCAGTTCTTC

v_call: TRBV5-1
j_call: TRBJ2-1
d_call: TRBD2
clone_size: .
cdr3_aa: CASSFGTSGGSSYNEQFF
cdr3_nt: TGCGCCAGCAGCTTCGGGACTAGCGGGGGTAGCTCCTACAATGAGCAGTTCTTC

v_call: TRBV28
j_call: TRBJ2-7
d_call: TRBD1
clone_size: .
cdr3_aa: CASGATGGVDEQYF
cdr3_nt: TGTGCCAGCGGAGCTACAGGGGGTGTGGACGAGCAGTACTTC

v_call: TRBV5-1
j_call: TRBJ2-5
d_call: TRBD2
clone_size: .
cdr3_aa: CASSSGTSGNQETQYF
cdr3_nt: TGCGCCAGCAGCTCAGGGACTAGCGGGAACCAAGAGACCCAGTACTTC